This T cell receptor (beta chain) was recorded in a study of cytotoxic CD8 clonotypes in ibrutinib-treated CLL (dated by TCRdb to the early 2020s). Describing the broader study: The cohort was composed of roughly ten relapsed/refractory and around 14 treatment-naive patients; IGHV unmutated status was identified in under 18 patients. Partial responses were observed in some 24 patients and complete responses in 2; after a median follow-up of around 68 months, remission was maintained in 15 or so patients and progression was observed in roughly 12. Every remission and progressive disease sample was obtained while ibrutinib was still being received by the patients. Cryopreserved peripheral blood mononuclear cells were collected at three points: before therapy, at response, and at either sustained remission or disease progression. The response samples were drawn at a median of roughly eleven months into treatment, with a range of roughly 6 to 40 months. Longitudinal samples were available for about 30% of the roughly 86 trial participants. On average, each sample yielded about 250,000 productive templates and 80,000 to 95,000 productive rearrangements. Broad study findings and their caveats: Baseline clonality was found to be higher than that of age-matched healthy donors and was strongly correlated with circulating CD8+ T-cell counts. An increase in clonality was observed at ibrutinib response, with clonality remaining stable during sustained remission and falling back toward baseline at progression. Sustained-remission and progressing patients did not have matched sampling times, and lymph node repertoires were not examined. Public clonotypes were rare and either contracted or stayed stable during treatment, and the rise in clonality at ibrutinib response reflected the expansion of private clonotypes.

This clone turned up a few times. The antigen it binds to is not known. The input lacks base qualities; no much larger clone sits a single base away. Relative to germline, V is 0 bases shorter and J is 2 bases shorter, with 9 bases between their ends. In the germline V gene (reference sequence), CDR1 corresponds to SGHKS and CDR2 to YYEKEE. From cysteine to phenylalanine, the CDR3 is 15 amino acids long. Left in the record is the CDR3 DNA by itself, 45 bases read in frame from the first base. Each clonotype received, on average, 10x coverage in deep resolution sequencing performed on a MiSeq, where the target depth lay between 1 in 1 million and 1 in 200,000 T cells. The immunoSEQ hsTCRB Kit was used to generate TCR beta libraries. The published analysis was carried out like this. The data were analyzed with ImmunoSEQ Analyzer and ImmunoSEQ Data Assistant, and V, D and J gene assignments followed IMGT definitions. Clonality, with values ranging from 0 to 1, was calculated as one minus the normalized Shannon entropy of productive rearrangement frequencies. Only overrepresented clonotypes making up at least 0.05% of the repertoire of each patient were included in the public clonotype analysis. Repertoires from approximately 12 age-matched healthy donors in immuneACCESS were used as clonality controls. The source is immuneACCESS, and TCRdb retained only in-frame sequences with V and J called. Part of the clones is not carried over; for the studies checked, unresolved V genes explain less than half of this, and the remainder is unexplained. D and trimming come from the DNA, and the V and J calls and clone size come from that table. Within this sample are 150,000 or so clones, with 60% to 85% of them counted one time only. Approximately 28% of the sample goes to the ten largest clones.

The time point label, as the study defines it: about 11 months on ibrutinib. For TCR beta library preparation, roughly 2 micrograms of genomic DNA were extracted from the cryopreserved PBMCs. Longitudinal blood samples from CLL patients receiving ibrutinib monotherapy were subjected to high-throughput TCR beta sequencing. Patients were enrolled in a phase 2 open-label single-center ibrutinib monotherapy trial. The clonotype was recovered from a human donor with chronic lymphocytic leukemia. Source: PBMCs, taken after 12 months of ibrutinib treatment. Recombination linked TRBV5-5 to TRBJ1-3; tentative D gene TRBD1, with 5 bases matching. The CDR3 region: CASSLEATAGNTIYF. The DNA is as follows: TGTGCCAGCAGCTTGGAGGCGACAGCTGGAAACACCATATATTTT. The full variable domain, with segments outside the CDR3 supplied by the reference TRBV5-5 and TRBJ1-3 proteins, appears as DAGVTQSPTHLIKTRGQQVTLRCSPISGHKSVSWYQQVLGQGPQFIFQYYEKEERGRGNFPDRFSARQFPNYSSELNVNALLLGDSALYLCASSLEATAGNTIYFGEGSWLTVV.